Presented here are 30 T cell receptor beta chains from one specimen sequenced in a study of control samples from healthy donors and cancer patients. Some clones are missing from TCRdb's copy, which holds only in-frame ones; the method was immunoSEQ multiplex PCR. The data contain approximately 94,000 clones, approximately 84% of them singletons. Material: PBMCs. The receptor set was obtained from a man in his 70s with lung cancer.

The chain employs TRBV12-1 and TRBJ1-4. TRBV12-1 is a pseudogene segment. The CDR3 sequence is 16 residues long. CDR3 nucleotides: TGTGCCAGCAGCTCCGGGCGGGAGGCAGAATATGAAAAACTGTTTTTT. It specifies CASSSGREAEYEKLFF.

Of note for this clone: Other DNA sequences in the sample encode the same CDR3. J is TRBJ1-6 and V is TRBV6-5; perhaps TRBD1 as D (5 bases). CDR3 length: 15 amino acids. The germline gives CDR1 MNHEY, CDR2 SVGAGI. Deletions cut 7 bases from V and 7 bases from J, with 17 bases between. The CDR3 DNA follows: TGTGCCAGCATTTCGGGTCGGGGCGGGAATTCACCCCTCCACTTT. It codes for CASISGRGGNSPLHF.

This rearrangement joins TRBV5-4 to TRBJ1-2; D is possibly TRBD1 (5 bases). Germline V gene lookup returns CDR1 SGHNT and CDR2 YYREEE (reference sequence). Trimming shortened V by 1 base and J by 4 bases, and 11 bases separated the two germline ends. The CDR3 is 14 residues long. CDR3 loop: CASSLPGPTYGYTF. CDR3 DNA: TGTGCCAGCAGCTTGCCAGGGCCCACCTATGGCTACACCTTC.

This clone was seen a few times. The chain uses TRBV6-5 and TRBJ1-2; D is possibly TRBD1 (6 bases). CDR1 and CDR2 from the germline V gene are MNHEY and SVGAGI. The CDR3 has 14 residues. Trimming cost V 2 bases and J 8 bases, with 15 bases left between them. The CDR3 coding sequence is TGTGCCAGCAGTTACACCAGACAGGTCGGGGGCTACACCTTC. It translates to CASSYTRQVGGYTF.

This clone was observed once. V usage is TRBV6-5 and J usage is TRBJ2-2, with D possibly matching TRBD1 (6 bases). In germline, CDR1 is MNHEY, CDR2 SVGAGI. This CDR3 spans 12 amino acids. The V and J ends lost 8 bases and 6 bases respectively, with 10 bases between them. CDR3 protein: CASHREAGELFF. The CDR3 nucleotides read TGTGCCAGCCACAGGGAAGCCGGGGAGCTGTTTTTT.

The V gene is TRBV21-1, the J gene TRBJ1-1. TRBV21-1 is described as a pseudogene. The CDR3 is 16 amino acids. CDR3 nucleotides: TGTGCCAGCAGCGATTCAGGGAGTTCGAAGAACACTGAAGCTTTCTTT. Protein product: CASSDSGSSKNTEAFF.

The chain employs TRBV7-3 and TRBJ1-2, with D tentatively TRBD1 (6 bases). Trimming stripped 5 bases from V and 6 bases from J, with 16 bases between. Germline loops: CDR1 SGHTA, CDR2 FQGTGA. This CDR3 region has 14 residues. The CDR3 nucleotides read TGTGCCAGCAGCGTACAGGGACCTCGGGATGGCTACACCTTC. The encoded protein is CASSVQGPRDGYTF.

The chain carries TRBV14 and TRBJ1-3; perhaps TRBD1 as D (6 bases). Trimming pared 0 bases from V and 0 bases from J, leaving 15 bases between. Germline V gene sequence: CDR1 SGHDN, CDR2 FVKESK. The CDR3 length is 18 residues. This CDR3 reads CASSQEMGTLASGNTIYF. In DNA form, the CDR3 reads TGTGCCAGCAGCCAAGAAATGGGGACACTGGCCTCTGGAAACACCATATATTTT.

The gene calls are TRBV5-1 and TRBJ1-1; TRBD1 is a possible D gene (6 bases). V lost 3 bases and J 0 bases, leaving 9 bases between the germline ends. Germline CDR1 is SGHRS and CDR2 is YFSETQ. The CDR3 has 14 amino acids. The CDR3: CASSSTGMNTEAFF. CDR3 sequence (DNA): TGCGCCAGCAGCTCGACAGGTATGAACACTGAAGCTTTCTTT.

This chain connects TRBV11-3 to TRBJ2-1, with 9 bases lining up with TRBD2. The length of the CDR3 is 15 residues. Germline trimming cut 5 bases from V and 2 bases from J; bases unmatched to any gene: 4. Germline V gives CDR1 SGHNT, CDR2 YENEEA. In DNA form, the CDR3 reads TGTGCCAGCAGCCCGCTAGCGGGGACCTACAATGAGCAGTTCTTC. It encodes CASSPLAGTYNEQFF. The full variable domain, its missing parts supplied by reference TRBV11-3 and TRBJ2-1, is EAGVVQSPRYKIIEKKQPVAFWCNPISGHNTLYWYLQNLGQGPELLIRYENEEAVDDSQLPKDRFSAERLKGVDSTLKIQPAELGDSAVYLCASSPLAGTYNEQFFGPGTRLTVL.

The chain carries TRBV11-1 and TRBJ2-3; tentatively, D is TRBD2 (6 bases). CDR1 and CDR2 (germline): SGHAT, FQDESV (reference sequence). The CDR3 sequence is 16 residues long. The V and J ends lost 1 base and 1 base respectively, with 12 bases between them. The CDR3 sequence is CASSLGVGRRTDTQYF. DNA for the CDR3: TGTGCCAGCAGCTTAGGAGTCGGGAGACGCACAGATACGCAGTATTTT.

The chain employs TRBV14 and TRBJ2-3; 13 bases align to TRBD2. The CDR3 sequence is 16 residues long. Trimming cost V 3 bases and J 6 bases; bases outside gene matches: 6. CDR1 is SGHDN, CDR2 FVKESK, per germline. In DNA form, the CDR3 reads TGTGCCAGCAGCCAGGGACTAGCGGGGCGGCTTGATACGCAGTATTTT. The encoded protein is CASSQGLAGRLDTQYF.

The sample holds one count of this clone. The genes are TRBV29-1 and TRBJ1-1, with D perhaps matching TRBD1 (6 bases). Per the germline V gene, CDR1 is SQVTM and CDR2 is ANQGSEA. V was shortened by 3 bases and J by 5 bases, with 10 bases between the two germline ends. This CDR3 has 12 amino acids. The CDR3 loop is CSVDEGVTEAFF. CDR3 nucleotides: TGCAGCGTTGACGAGGGGGTAACTGAAGCTTTCTTT.

The chain is built from TRBV3-1 (or the pseudogene TRBV3-2) and TRBJ2-5; possibly TRBD2 for D (6 bases). Trimming removed 0 bases at V and 4 bases at J, with 6 bases between. This CDR3 comprises 13 residues. The germline V gene has CDR1 LGHDT and CDR2 YNNKEL (reference sequence). CDR3 sequence: CASSQEGGETQYF. The DNA of the CDR3 is TGTGCCAGCAGCCAAGAGGGAGGAGAGACCCAGTACTTC.

The genes are TRBV29-1 and TRBJ2-2, with 9 bases that match TRBD1. Losses at the gene ends were 6 bases for V and 1 base for J; bases not matched to a gene: 6. CDR3 length: 15 residues. CDR1 SQVTM and CDR2 ANQGSEA come from the germline V gene. As DNA, the CDR3 is TGCAGCGTGGGGGCGACAGGGGGGAACACCGGGGAGCTGTTTTTT. Translation gives CSVGATGGNTGELFF.

For this clone: Its ends do not fully match the called genes, so a read error is possible. This sequence joins TRBV11-2 and TRBJ1-1; possible D gene TRBD1, 6 bases. CDR3 length equals 13 residues. Germline assignment: CDR1 SGHAT and CDR2 FQNNGV. For the CDR3, the DNA is TGTGCCAGCAGCCACTACAGGGTTGGGGCTGTGCATTTT. This codes for CASSHYRVGAVHF.

This chain connects TRBV9 to TRBJ2-5, with 14 bases fitting TRBD2. CDR3 length: 21 amino acids. Germline trimming cut 4 bases from V and 2 bases from J; bases unmatched to any gene: 19. The germline V gene has CDR1 SGDLS and CDR2 YYNGEE. This CDR3 reads CASSPTTERLAGGLIQETQYF. The CDR3 DNA reads TGTGCCAGCAGCCCGACCACCGAACGACTAGCGGGGGGGTTAATACAAGAGACCCAGTACTTC.

A few counts support this clone. The chain links TRBV9 to TRBJ1-6; the match to TRBD1 covers 10 bases. Germline CDR1 is SGDLS and CDR2 is YYNGEE. The CDR3 runs to 16 residues. V trimming: 0 bases; J trimming: 4 bases; junction bases outside the gene matches: 1. The DNA for the CDR3 is TGTGCCAGCAGCGTAGGACAGGGGGCATATAATTCACCCCTCCACTTT. Encoded protein: CASSVGQGAYNSPLHF.

The rearrangement links TRBV7-2 to TRBJ2-4; no clear D gene. The length of the CDR3 is 13 residues. Germline V lookup: CDR1 SGHTA, CDR2 FQGNSA. The V and J ends lost 3 bases and 9 bases respectively, with 12 bases between them. CDR3 DNA: TGTGCCAGCAGCTTTAACAGAGACCGCATTCAGTACTTC. This sequence encodes CASSFNRDRIQYF.

The V gene is TRBV5-1, the J gene TRBJ1-1; possibly TRBD1 for D (5 bases). Trimming pared 4 bases from V and 3 bases from J, leaving 16 bases between. CDR1 is SGHRS and CDR2 is YFSETQ in the germline V gene. The CDR3 is 15 residues long. The CDR3 protein is CASSPLIGGDTEAFF. As DNA, the CDR3 is TGCGCCAGCAGCCCGCTTATCGGGGGGGACACTGAAGCTTTCTTT.

This rearrangement joins TRBV6-5 to TRBJ1-5, with TRBD1 matching over 7 bases. J lost 0 bases, V lost 8 bases, and 4 bases had no gene match. Germline V lookup: CDR1 MNHEY, CDR2 SVGAGI. CDR3 length equals 14 residues. CDR3 in amino acids: CASQGTDSNQPQHF. CDR3 sequence (DNA): TGTGCCAGCCAGGGGACAGATAGCAATCAGCCCCAGCATTTT.

V usage is TRBV6-7 and J usage is TRBJ2-3, with 11 positions matching TRBD1. TRBV6-7 is known as an ORF, though its function is uncertain. The CDR3 is 16 residues long. V was pared by 6 bases and J by 6 bases, with 11 bases of the junction left unmatched. The CDR3 DNA follows: TGTGCCAGCAGCAGATATCCGGGACAGGGGGGGGATACGCAGTATTTT. Its translation: CASSRYPGQGGDTQYF.

The chain recombines TRBV18 with TRBJ2-1; D possibly corresponds to TRBD2 (7 bases). Germline assignment: CDR1 KGHSH and CDR2 LQKENI. The CDR3 length is 18 residues. V was trimmed by 3 bases and J by 0 bases, leaving 18 bases between them. Here the CDR3 DNA reads TGTGCCAGCTCACCCGGGGGCGGGGGCCCTAGCTCCTACAATGAGCAGTTCTTC. Its protein is CASSPGGGGPSSYNEQFF.

The rearrangement joins TRBV19 to TRBJ2-2, with D perhaps being TRBD1 or TRBD2 (5 bases each). Germline CDR1 LNHDA, CDR2 SQIVND (reference sequence). V lost 1 base and J 0 bases, leaving 18 bases between the germline ends. The CDR3 length is 19 residues. In DNA form, the CDR3 reads TGTGCCAGTAGTATAGTTCCCATTGGGGGATACGCGAACACCGGGGAGCTGTTTTTT. As protein: CASSIVPIGGYANTGELFF.

The CDR3 nucleotides read TGCGCCAGCAGCCTAGGGGGGGCGAACAATCAGCCCCAGCATTTT. It encodes CASSLGGANNQPQHF. The chain joins TRBV5-1 to TRBJ1-5; a weak D match, TRBD1 (6 bases). V dropped 4 bases and J dropped 3 bases, with 14 bases sitting between them. Germline CDR1 SGHRS, CDR2 YFSETQ. The CDR3 spans 15 residues.

The J gene is TRBJ2-1, the V gene TRBV9; 9 bases map to TRBD2. Germline V gives CDR1 SGDLS, CDR2 YYNGEE. The length of the CDR3 is 15 residues. V dropped 3 bases and J dropped 4; count of bases not matched to a gene: 5. CDR3 coding DNA: TGTGCCAGCAGCGAGAGACTAGCGGCTTACAATGAGCAGTTCTTC. Its translation is CASSERLAAYNEQFF.

This clone was observed a single time. The chain recombines TRBV30 with TRBJ1-4; D not resolved. CDR1 and CDR2 (germline): GTSNPN, SVGIG (reference sequence). The CDR3 sequence is 13 residues long. V dropped 5 bases and J dropped 3 bases, with 10 bases sitting between them. The CDR3 DNA sequence: TGTGCCTGGGTCCGCGGACCTAATGAAAAACTGTTTTTT. Translating it yields CAWVRGPNEKLFF.

The rearrangement links TRBV6-5 to TRBJ1-1; 8 bases fit TRBD1. Germline-derived CDR1 and CDR2 are MNHEY and SVGAGI. There are 14 residues in the CDR3. V dropped 4 bases and J dropped 10; count of bases not matched to a gene: 11. CDR3 amino acids: CASSSGQGVGVAFF. CDR3 nucleotide sequence: TGTGCCAGCAGTTCTGGACAGGGTGTGGGGGTAGCTTTCTTT.

The genes are TRBV19 and TRBJ1-1, with TRBD1 matching 11 bases. This CDR3 has 17 residues. V lost 3 bases to trimming and J lost 7 bases; unmatched junction nucleotides: 13. Germline CDR1 is LNHDA and CDR2 is SQIVND (reference sequence). The CDR3: CASSIRLGTGGIGEAFF. CDR3 nucleotides: TGTGCCAGTAGTATTAGGCTCGGGACAGGGGGGATTGGTGAAGCTTTCTTT.

V and J are TRBV30 and TRBJ1-1; D gene unclear. Germline CDR1 reads GTSNPN; CDR2 reads SVGIG (reference sequence). The V gene lost 5 bases and the J gene lost 8 bases, with 12 bases spanning the gap. The CDR3 has 11 amino acids. CDR3: CAWRTYLEAFF. CDR3 sequence (DNA): TGTGCCTGGCGGACGTACTTGGAAGCTTTCTTT.